The 2 T cell receptor beta chains below come from one sample, sequenced in a study of human T cells and chemical hapten exposure. Time point here: patch test 1, 2 weeks after DPC sensitization. Treatment indicated: therapeutic diphenylcyclopropenone sensitization with weekly scalp DPC. TCRdb reanalysed the RACE reads using MiXCR and keeps one entry per CDR3 protein. This table holds 75,000 to 100,000 distinct CDR3 sequences, 12% found once. Sequencing was performed on whole blood, taken in connection with sensitization to the hapten diphenylcyclopropenone (DPC). These receptors originate from a woman in her thirties or forties with alopecia areata. Some clones in this sample may be carry-over from other donors' samples.

This clonotype showed up just a few times. The gene calls are TRBV5-1 and TRBJ2-3; D gene uncertain. CDR3 length: 11 residues. The germline CDR1 and CDR2 sequences are SGHRS and YFSETQ. With 4 bases removed from V and 6 bases from J, the gap between germline ends came to 6 bases. The CDR3 reads CASSLDDTQYF. CDR3 sequence (DNA): TGCGCCAGCAGCCTGGACGATACGCAGTATTTT.

This clonotype was seen a handful of times. The J gene is TRBJ1-3, the V gene TRBV6-2 or TRBV6-3; D call uncertain. This CDR3 has 13 amino acids. Germline loops: CDR1 MNHEY, CDR2 SVGEGT. Trimming shortened V by 9 bases and J by 0 bases, and 9 bases separated the two germline ends. DNA of the CDR3: TGTGCCAGTCGACCGACCTCTGGAAACACCATATATTTT. This codes for CASRPTSGNTIYF.